The TCR beta chain described here comes from a study of OX40 agonist ivuxolimab in advanced cancers. The assay was immunoSEQ multiplex PCR, and TCRdb's table has in-frame clones only and misses some. The sample shows approximately 82,000 clones, about 88% of them seen only once. Regarding this clone: Its antigen is still unknown.

Germline CDR1 MNHNS, CDR2 SASEGT. Trimming took 3 bases from V and 6 from J; bases not matched to a gene: 5. CDR3 length: 14 amino acids. General study results and limits: Clonal expansion from baseline to week 6 occurred in both CD4+ and CD8+ T cells. Averaged across samples, CD8+ T cells carried more expanded clones than CD4+ did.

Sample: CD4+ or CD8+ T cells sorted from blood, taken in a trial of the OX40 agonist ivuxolimab. The V gene is TRBV6-1, the J gene TRBJ2-7; 10 bases map to TRBD2. The sequence derives from an adult with an advanced solid tumor such as melanoma, head and neck, liver or kidney cancer. Here the CDR3 DNA reads TGTGCCAGCAGTGAGGTAGCGGGAGGAGGCGAGCAGTACTTC. Translation: CASSEVAGGGEQYF.